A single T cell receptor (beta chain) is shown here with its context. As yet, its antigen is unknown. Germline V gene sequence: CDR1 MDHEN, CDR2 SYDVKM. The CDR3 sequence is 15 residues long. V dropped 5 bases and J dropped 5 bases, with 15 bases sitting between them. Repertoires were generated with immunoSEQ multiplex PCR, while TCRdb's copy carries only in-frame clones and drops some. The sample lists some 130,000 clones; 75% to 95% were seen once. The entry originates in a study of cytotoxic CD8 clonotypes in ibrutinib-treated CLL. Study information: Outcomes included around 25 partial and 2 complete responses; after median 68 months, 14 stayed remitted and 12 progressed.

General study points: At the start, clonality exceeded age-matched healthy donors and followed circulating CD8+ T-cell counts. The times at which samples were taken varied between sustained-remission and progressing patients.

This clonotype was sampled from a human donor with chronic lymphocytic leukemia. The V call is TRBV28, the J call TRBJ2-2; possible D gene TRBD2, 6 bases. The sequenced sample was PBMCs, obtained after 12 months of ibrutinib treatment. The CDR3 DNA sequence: TGTGCCAGCAGTCTACGGCCCCGGGGGACCGGGGAGCTGTTTTTT. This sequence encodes CASSLRPRGTGELFF.